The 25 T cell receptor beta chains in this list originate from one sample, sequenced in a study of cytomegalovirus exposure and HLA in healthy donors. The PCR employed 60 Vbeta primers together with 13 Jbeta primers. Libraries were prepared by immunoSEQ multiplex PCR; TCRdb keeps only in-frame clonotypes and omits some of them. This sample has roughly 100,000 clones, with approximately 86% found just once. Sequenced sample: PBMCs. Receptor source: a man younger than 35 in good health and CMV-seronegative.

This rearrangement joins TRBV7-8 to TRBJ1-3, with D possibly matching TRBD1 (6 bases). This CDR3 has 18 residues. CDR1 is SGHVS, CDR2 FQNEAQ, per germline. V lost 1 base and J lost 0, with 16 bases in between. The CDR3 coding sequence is TGTGCCAGCAGCTTAGGAGGTTGGGGGCCGAGCTCTGGAAACACCATATATTTT. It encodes CASSLGGWGPSSGNTIYF.

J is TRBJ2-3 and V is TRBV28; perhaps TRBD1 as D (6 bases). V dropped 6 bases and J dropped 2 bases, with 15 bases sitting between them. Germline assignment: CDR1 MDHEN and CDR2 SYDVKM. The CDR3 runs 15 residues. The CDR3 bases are TGTGCCAGCAGCAGGACAGTTTTGGACACAGATACGCAGTATTTT. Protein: CASSRTVLDTDTQYF.

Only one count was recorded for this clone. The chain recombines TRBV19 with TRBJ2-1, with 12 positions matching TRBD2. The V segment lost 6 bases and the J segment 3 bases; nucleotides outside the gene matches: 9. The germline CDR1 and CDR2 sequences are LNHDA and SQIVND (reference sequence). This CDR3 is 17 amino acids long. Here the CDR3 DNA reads TGTGCCAGTAGAGTACTAGCGGGAGGTCCCTACTACAATGAGCAGTTCTTC. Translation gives CASRVLAGGPYYNEQFF.

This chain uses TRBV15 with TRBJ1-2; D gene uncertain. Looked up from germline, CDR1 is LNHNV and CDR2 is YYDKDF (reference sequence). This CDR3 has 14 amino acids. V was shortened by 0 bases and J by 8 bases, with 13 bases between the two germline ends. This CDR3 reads CATSRDLTRQGYTF. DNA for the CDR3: TGTGCCACCAGCAGAGATCTAACCAGACAAGGCTACACCTTC.

The DNA of the CDR3 is TGTGCCAGCAGTTACCTTCAGGGTGAAGAGACCCAGTACTTC. It encodes CASSYLQGEETQYF. This chain connects TRBV6-5 to TRBJ2-5; weak D call: TRBD1 (5 bases). The CDR3 consists of 14 residues. The V gene's germline CDR1 is MNHEY and CDR2 SVGAGI. Trimming left V 2 bases short and J 3 bases short, with 10 bases between.

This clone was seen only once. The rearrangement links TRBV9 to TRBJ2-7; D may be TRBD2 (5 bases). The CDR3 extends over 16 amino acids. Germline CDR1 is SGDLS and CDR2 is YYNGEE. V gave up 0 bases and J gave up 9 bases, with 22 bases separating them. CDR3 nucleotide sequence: TGTGCCAGCAGCGTAGCTAGCACGCCTACGATAACCGGGCAGTACTTC. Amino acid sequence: CASSVASTPTITGQYF.

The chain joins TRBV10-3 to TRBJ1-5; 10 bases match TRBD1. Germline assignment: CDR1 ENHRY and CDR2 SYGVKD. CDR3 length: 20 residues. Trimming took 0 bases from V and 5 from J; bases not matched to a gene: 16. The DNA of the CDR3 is TGTGCCATCAGTGAGTCGATGGCCTTTGGCCGGACAGGGGGGGATCAGCCCCAGCATTTT. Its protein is CAISESMAFGRTGGDQPQHF.

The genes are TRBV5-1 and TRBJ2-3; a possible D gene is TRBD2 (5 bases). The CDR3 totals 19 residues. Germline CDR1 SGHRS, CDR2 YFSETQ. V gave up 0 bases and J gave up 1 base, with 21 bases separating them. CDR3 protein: CASSLASLSGPRGTDTQYF. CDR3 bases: TGCGCCAGCAGCTTGGCTAGCCTCAGTGGCCCGCGGGGCACAGATACGCAGTATTTT. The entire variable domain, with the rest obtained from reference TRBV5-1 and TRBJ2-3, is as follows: KAGVTQTPRYLIKTRGQQVTLSCSPISGHRSVSWYQQTPGQGLQFLFEYFSETQRNKGNFPGRFSGRQFSNSRSEMNVSTLELGDSALYLCASSLASLSGPRGTDTQYFGPGTRLTVL.

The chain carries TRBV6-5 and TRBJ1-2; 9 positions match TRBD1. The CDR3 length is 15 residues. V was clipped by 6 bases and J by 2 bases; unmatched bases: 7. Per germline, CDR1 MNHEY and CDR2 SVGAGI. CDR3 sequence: CASRGTGNTNYGYTF. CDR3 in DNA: TGTGCCAGCAGAGGGACAGGGAACACGAACTATGGCTACACCTTC.

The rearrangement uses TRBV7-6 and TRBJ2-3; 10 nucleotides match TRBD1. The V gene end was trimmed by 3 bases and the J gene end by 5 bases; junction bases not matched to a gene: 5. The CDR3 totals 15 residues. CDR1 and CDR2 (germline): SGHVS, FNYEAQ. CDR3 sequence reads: CASSLRQGAVDTQYF. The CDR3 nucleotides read TGTGCCAGCAGCTTGAGACAGGGGGCCGTAGATACGCAGTATTTT.

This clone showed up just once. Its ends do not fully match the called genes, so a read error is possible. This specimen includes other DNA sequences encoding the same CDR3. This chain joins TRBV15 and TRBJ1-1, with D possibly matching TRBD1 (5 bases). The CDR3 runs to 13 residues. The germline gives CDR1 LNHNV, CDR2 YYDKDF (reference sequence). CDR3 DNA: TGTGCCACCAGCAGTTACAGGTTCCCTGAGGCTTTCTTT. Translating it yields CATSSYRFPEAFF.

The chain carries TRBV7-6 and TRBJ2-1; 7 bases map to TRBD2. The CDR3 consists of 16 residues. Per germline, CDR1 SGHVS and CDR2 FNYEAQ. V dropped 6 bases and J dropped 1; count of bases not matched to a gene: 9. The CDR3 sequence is CASSSDLAASYNEQFF. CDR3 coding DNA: TGTGCCAGCAGTTCGGATCTAGCGGCTTCCTACAATGAGCAGTTCTTC.

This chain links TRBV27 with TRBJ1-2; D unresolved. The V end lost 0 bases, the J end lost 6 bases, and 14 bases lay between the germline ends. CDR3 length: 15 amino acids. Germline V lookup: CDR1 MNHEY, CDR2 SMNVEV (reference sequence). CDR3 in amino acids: CASSLSPQVTNGYTF. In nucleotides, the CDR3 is TGTGCCAGCAGTTTATCGCCCCAGGTCACGAATGGCTACACCTTC.

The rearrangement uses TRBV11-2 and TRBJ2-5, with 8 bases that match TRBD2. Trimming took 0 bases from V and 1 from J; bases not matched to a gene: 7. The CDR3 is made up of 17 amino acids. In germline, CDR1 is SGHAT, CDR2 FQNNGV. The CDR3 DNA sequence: TGTGCCAGCAGCTTAGATTCTATTACTAGCGGCCAAGAGACCCAGTACTTC. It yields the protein CASSLDSITSGQETQYF.

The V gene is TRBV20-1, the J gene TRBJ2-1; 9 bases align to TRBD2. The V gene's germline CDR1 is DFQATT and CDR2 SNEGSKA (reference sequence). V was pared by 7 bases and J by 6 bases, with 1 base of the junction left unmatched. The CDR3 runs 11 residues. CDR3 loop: CSVSGSNEQFF. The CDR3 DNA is TGCAGTGTTAGCGGGAGCAATGAGCAGTTCTTC.

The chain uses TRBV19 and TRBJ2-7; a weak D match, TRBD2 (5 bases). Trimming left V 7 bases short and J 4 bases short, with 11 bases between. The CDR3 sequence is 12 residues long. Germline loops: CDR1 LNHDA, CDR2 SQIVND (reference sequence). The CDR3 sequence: CASKARDYEQYF. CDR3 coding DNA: TGTGCCAGTAAGGCCCGGGATTACGAGCAGTACTTC.

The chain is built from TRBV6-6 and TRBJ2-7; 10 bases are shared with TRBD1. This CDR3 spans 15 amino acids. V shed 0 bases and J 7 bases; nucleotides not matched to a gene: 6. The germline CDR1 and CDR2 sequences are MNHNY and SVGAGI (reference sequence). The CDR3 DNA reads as TGTGCCAGCAGTTACTCCGGGACAGGGGCGGGGGAGCAGTACTTC. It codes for CASSYSGTGAGEQYF.

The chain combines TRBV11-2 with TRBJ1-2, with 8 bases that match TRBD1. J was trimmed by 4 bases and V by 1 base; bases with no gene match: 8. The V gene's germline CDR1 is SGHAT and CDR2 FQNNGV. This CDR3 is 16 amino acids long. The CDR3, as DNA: TGTGCCAGCAGCTTAGCCACGACAGGGGACTTCTATGGCTACACCTTC. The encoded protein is CASSLATTGDFYGYTF.

The CDR3: CASSLSGTFYGYTF. CDR3 nucleotide sequence: TGCGCCAGCAGCCTATCCGGGACTTTCTATGGCTACACCTTC. The chain has TRBV4-3 and TRBJ1-2, with a possible D match to TRBD1 (5 bases). Germline V CDR1 and CDR2: LGHNA, YSLEER. The ends were cut back, 4 bases at V and 4 bases at J, with 13 bases in the middle. The CDR3 contains 14 residues.

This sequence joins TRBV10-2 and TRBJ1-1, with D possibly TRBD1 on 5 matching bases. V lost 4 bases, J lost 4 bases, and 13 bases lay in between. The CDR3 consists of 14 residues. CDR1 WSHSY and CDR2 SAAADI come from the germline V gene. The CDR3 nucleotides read TGCGCCAGCAGTGGCAAGGGGCTTGTCACTGAAGCTTTCTTT. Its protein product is CASSGKGLVTEAFF.

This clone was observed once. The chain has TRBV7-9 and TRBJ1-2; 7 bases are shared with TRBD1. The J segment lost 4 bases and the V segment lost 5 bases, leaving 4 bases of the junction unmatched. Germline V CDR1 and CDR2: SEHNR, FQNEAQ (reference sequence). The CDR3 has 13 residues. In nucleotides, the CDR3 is TGTGCCAGCAGCCGACAGGGTGGCTATGGCTACACCTTC. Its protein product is CASSRQGGYGYTF.

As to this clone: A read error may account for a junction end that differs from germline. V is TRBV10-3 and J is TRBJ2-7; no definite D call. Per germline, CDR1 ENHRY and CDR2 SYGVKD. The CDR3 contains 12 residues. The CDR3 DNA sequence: TGTGCCAGCAGTAAACAGATCTACGAGCAGTACTTC. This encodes CASSKQIYEQYF.

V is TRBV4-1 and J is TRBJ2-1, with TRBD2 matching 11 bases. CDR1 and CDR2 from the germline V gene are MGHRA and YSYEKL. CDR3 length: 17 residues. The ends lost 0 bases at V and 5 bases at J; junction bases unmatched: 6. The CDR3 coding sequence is TGCGCCAGCAGCCAAGAGGTAGCGGGAGGGCCTGACAATGAGCAGTTCTTC. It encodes CASSQEVAGGPDNEQFF.

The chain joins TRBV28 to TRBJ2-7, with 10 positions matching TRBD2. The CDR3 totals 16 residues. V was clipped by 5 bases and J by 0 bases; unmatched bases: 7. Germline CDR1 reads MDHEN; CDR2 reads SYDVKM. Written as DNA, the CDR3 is TGTGCCAGCAGTCCCGGGACTAGCGCGAGCTCCTACGAGCAGTACTTC. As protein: CASSPGTSASSYEQYF.

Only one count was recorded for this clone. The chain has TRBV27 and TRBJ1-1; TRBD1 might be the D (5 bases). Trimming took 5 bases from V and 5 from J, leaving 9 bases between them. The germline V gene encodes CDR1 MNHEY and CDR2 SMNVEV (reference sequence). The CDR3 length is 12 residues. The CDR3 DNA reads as TGTGCCAGCAGTGATAGGGGAACTGAAGCTTTCTTT. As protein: CASSDRGTEAFF.